The 25 T cell receptor beta chains presented below share a single source sample, sequenced in a study of cytomegalovirus exposure and HLA in healthy donors. In the PCR, 60 Vbeta and 13 Jbeta primers were used. Produced via immunoSEQ multiplex PCR; TCRdb's table is partial and in-frame only. The repertoire holds 150,000 to 200,000 clones, with roughly 80% as singletons. Sequenced sample: PBMCs. These receptors were collected from a girl aged 2-10 years in good health and CMV-seropositive.

In DNA form, the CDR3 reads TGTGCCAGCAGCCAAGATCGGGTTTACCAAGAGACCCAGTACTTC. It encodes CASSQDRVYQETQYF. The rearrangement joins TRBV14 to TRBJ2-5; D is unclear. Germline lookup yields CDR1 SGHDN and CDR2 FVKESK. The germline V and J ends were trimmed by 0 bases and 0 bases, with 8 bases remaining between them. The CDR3 is 15 amino acids. The whole variable domain, filled in from reference TRBV14 and TRBJ2-5, reads EAGVTQFPSHSVIEKGQTVTLRCDPISGHDNLYWYRRVMGKEIKFLLHFVKESKQDESGMPNNRFLAERTGGTYSTLKVQPAELEDSGVYFCASSQDRVYQETQYFGPGTRLLVL.

The chain combines TRBV30 with TRBJ2-3, with 10 bases identical to TRBD2. The V and J ends lost 0 bases and 6 bases, in that order; junction bases with no gene match: 6. The CDR3 contains 15 residues. CDR1 is GTSNPN and CDR2 is SVGIG in the germline V gene (reference sequence). CDR3 nucleotide sequence: TGTGCCTGGAGTGTTCTAGCGGGAGAGCGGGATACGCAGTATTTT. Protein sequence: CAWSVLAGERDTQYF.

This chain joins TRBV30 and TRBJ1-6, with 8 bases fitting TRBD1. This CDR3 is 15 amino acids long. CDR1 is GTSNPN and CDR2 is SVGIG in the germline V gene (reference sequence). J gave up 6 bases and V 2 bases, and 6 bases lay outside the gene matches. CDR3 coding DNA: TGTGCCTGGAGTCAGACAGGGGCGGCTAATTCACCCCTCCACTTT. Protein: CAWSQTGAANSPLHF.

The chain recombines TRBV7-9 with TRBJ1-2; D remains ambiguous. This CDR3 is built from 12 residues. The germline V gene has CDR1 SEHNR and CDR2 FQNEAQ (reference sequence). V lost 5 bases, J lost 0 bases, and 4 bases lay in between. CDR3: CASSVTNYGYTF. The CDR3 coding sequence is TGTGCCAGCAGCGTCACTAACTATGGCTACACCTTC.

The gene calls are TRBV5-6 and TRBJ2-5; the D gene is possibly TRBD2 (6 bases). This CDR3 spans 14 amino acids. CDR1 SGHDT and CDR2 YYEEEE come from the germline V gene. Between the trimmed V and J ends, which lost 10 bases and 4 bases, there was a span of 20 bases. CDR3 bases: TGTGCCGCAGGGACGTGGGGGGATCGAGAGACCCAGTACTTC. Translation gives CAAGTWGDRETQYF.

In this sample, this clone turned up once. The chain joins TRBV28 to TRBJ2-7, with a weak D call TRBD2 (6 bases). The germline CDR1 and CDR2 sequences are MDHEN and SYDVKM. V was trimmed by 7 bases and J by 7 bases, leaving 14 bases between them. The CDR3 loop spans 12 amino acids. The CDR3 nucleotides read TGTGCCAGCATCAAAGCCGGGGGTGAGCAGTACTTC. Protein: CASIKAGGEQYF.

CDR3 bases: TGTGCCAGCAGTGACTTAGCGGGAGAAAACCAAGAGACCCAGTACTTC. It codes for CASSDLAGENQETQYF. The chain links TRBV27 to TRBJ2-5; 9 bases align to TRBD2. The V gene's germline CDR1 is MNHEY and CDR2 SMNVEV (reference sequence). The CDR3 runs to 16 residues. The junction had 7 bases not matched to a gene; V was cut back by 5 bases and J by 0 bases.

This clone was counted a single time. The chain links TRBV28 to TRBJ2-1; TRBD2 matches 8 bases. CDR3 size: 17 residues. The germline CDR1 and CDR2 sequences are MDHEN and SYDVKM. V was pared by 2 bases and J by 0 bases, with 6 bases of the junction left unmatched. In nucleotides, the CDR3 is TGTGCCAGCAGTTTAAGGGGAGCGGGAGTCTCCTACAATGAGCAGTTCTTC. Its protein is CASSLRGAGVSYNEQFF.

The V gene is TRBV10-3, the J gene TRBJ2-1, with no clear D. The V gene's germline CDR1 is ENHRY and CDR2 SYGVKD. CDR3 length: 15 residues. Trimming cost V 0 bases and J 0 bases, with 6 bases left between them. The CDR3 sequence: CAISESASSYNEQFF. DNA of the CDR3: TGTGCCATCAGTGAGTCGGCCAGCTCCTACAATGAGCAGTTCTTC.

The rearrangement links TRBV30 to TRBJ1-1; possible D gene TRBD1, 5 bases. Trimming removed 2 bases at V and 6 bases at J, with 10 bases between. Germline V gene sequence: CDR1 GTSNPN, CDR2 SVGIG (reference sequence). This CDR3 has 12 amino acids. This CDR3 reads CAWSPAGAEAFF. The DNA of the CDR3 is TGTGCCTGGAGTCCCGCGGGGGCTGAAGCTTTCTTT.

The rearrangement joins TRBV19 to TRBJ2-6; 7 nucleotides line up with TRBD1. Germline values: CDR1 LNHDA, CDR2 SQIVND (reference sequence). The CDR3 is 17 residues long. Trimming at V came to 4 bases and at J to 4 bases, leaving 10 bases not matched to a gene. CDR3 bases: TGTGCCAGTAGTAGTACGACAGGGCAGGGAGGGGCCAACGTCCTGACTTTC. This gives the protein CASSSTTGQGGANVLTF.

The rearrangement links TRBV30 to TRBJ2-7, with 12 bases matching TRBD2. The germline gives CDR1 GTSNPN, CDR2 SVGIG (reference sequence). V lost 3 bases and J lost 6; bases outside the gene matches: 6. This CDR3 region has 14 residues. The CDR3, as DNA: TGTGCCTGGAGGACTAGCGGGAGTTCCCCCGAGCAGTACTTC. Encoded protein: CAWRTSGSSPEQYF.

The V call is TRBV18, the J call TRBJ2-7; 10 nucleotides align to TRBD1. CDR3 length equals 15 residues. With V trimmed by 0 bases and J by 7 bases, 6 bases remained unmatched. In germline, CDR1 is KGHSH, CDR2 LQKENI. In DNA, the CDR3 is TGTGCCAGCTCACCACCAGACAGGGGGCTCGGGGAGCAGTACTTC. As protein: CASSPPDRGLGEQYF.

The chain joins TRBV29-1 to TRBJ1-4, with 7 bases fitting TRBD1. CDR1 is SQVTM, CDR2 ANQGSEA, per germline. The CDR3 consists of 12 residues. Trimming cost V 6 bases and J 8 bases; bases outside gene matches: 6. The CDR3 loop is CSVRQGAEKLFF. CDR3 bases: TGCAGCGTAAGACAGGGTGCCGAAAAACTGTTTTTT.

The chain links TRBV5-1 to TRBJ2-3, with TRBD2 matching over 12 bases. The junction had 5 bases not matched to a gene; V was cut back by 0 bases and J by 6 bases. Germline-derived CDR1 and CDR2 are SGHRS and YFSETQ. This CDR3 has 16 amino acids. The CDR3 region has the DNA TGCGCCAGCAGCTTGGAGGGACTAGCGGGTGGGGATACGCAGTATTTT. This encodes CASSLEGLAGGDTQYF.

V gene TRBV5-4 combines with J gene TRBJ2-5, with D possibly TRBD2 on 6 matching bases. Deletions cut 1 base from V and 3 bases from J, with 10 bases between. CDR3 length: 14 residues. Germline V lookup: CDR1 SGHNT, CDR2 YYREEE (reference sequence). The chain's CDR3 is CASSLSWGEETQYF. The CDR3, as DNA: TGTGCCAGCAGCTTGAGCTGGGGGGAAGAGACCCAGTACTTC.

The rearrangement uses TRBV12-5 and TRBJ1-1; D remains unclear. The CDR3 is 11 amino acids. The ends were cut back, 4 bases at V and 9 bases at J, with 9 bases in the middle. Germline V gene data show CDR1 as LGHNT and CDR2 as FRNRAP. CDR3 bases: TGTGCTAGTGGTTCTGACAAGCAAGCTTTCTTT. Amino acids: CASGSDKQAFF. The whole variable domain, filled in from reference TRBV12-5 and TRBJ1-1, reads DARVTQTPRHKVTEMGQEVTMRCQPILGHNTVFWYRQTMMQGLELLAYFRNRAPLDDSGMPKDRFSAEMPDATLATLKIQPSEPRDSAVYFCASGSDKQAFFGQGTRLTVV.

A few counts support this clone. The chain combines TRBV7-9 with TRBJ1-2, with D possibly matching TRBD1 (6 bases). Between the trimmed V and J ends, which lost 2 bases and 5 bases, there was a span of 12 bases. There are 14 residues in the CDR3. Germline V CDR1 and CDR2: SEHNR, FQNEAQ (reference sequence). As DNA, the CDR3 is TGTGCCAGCAGCTTAAACGCAGGGGAGTATGGCTACACCTTC. This codes for CASSLNAGEYGYTF. Filled out from reference TRBV7-9 and TRBJ1-2, the complete variable domain reads DTGVSQNPRHKITKRGQNVTFRCDPISEHNRLYWYRQTLGQGPEFLTYFQNEAQLEKSRLLSDRFSAERPKGSFSTLEIQRTEQGDSAMYLCASSLNAGEYGYTFGSGTRLTVV.

This clone was recorded only once. One end of the junction is discordant with germline, which a read error may explain. This rearrangement joins TRBV7-7 to TRBJ2-2; 11 bases are shared with TRBD1. The CDR3 spans 14 residues. Germline V CDR1 and CDR2: SSHAT, FNYEAQ (reference sequence). The CDR3 DNA reads as TGTGCTAGCAGCTTGGGACAGGGGGCCGGGGAGCTGTTTTTT. This sequence encodes CASSLGQGAGELFF.

The chain carries TRBV30 and TRBJ1-1, with unresolved D. The CDR3 contains 16 residues. Germline-derived CDR1 and CDR2 are GTSNPN and SVGIG (reference sequence). V lost 2 bases to trimming and J lost 1 base, with 17 bases between them. CDR3 region: CAWSRWTRGGNTEAFF. The CDR3 DNA is TGTGCCTGGAGTCGATGGACTCGTGGTGGGAACACTGAAGCTTTCTTT.

V usage is TRBV6-1 and J usage is TRBJ1-5, with TRBD1 matching over 7 bases. Germline CDR1 and CDR2: MNHNS and SASEGT. V shed 8 bases and J 9 bases; nucleotides not matched to a gene: 10. The CDR3 is 13 amino acids. In nucleotides, the CDR3 is TGTGCCAGCGGGACAGACCATTTAAGGCCCCAGCATTTT. Translating gives CASGTDHLRPQHF.

This chain uses TRBV4-1 with TRBJ2-1; D may be TRBD2 (6 bases). The V end was cut by 3 bases, the J end by 5 bases, with 14 bases between. The CDR3 has 15 residues. Germline CDR1 MGHRA, CDR2 YSYEKL. This CDR3 reads CASSQIRAGHNEQFF. The CDR3 DNA reads as TGCGCCAGCAGCCAGATCCGGGCGGGGCACAATGAGCAGTTCTTC.

This chain links TRBV28 with TRBJ1-4; the match to TRBD1 covers 8 bases. Per germline, CDR1 MDHEN and CDR2 SYDVKM. This CDR3 has 15 residues. V trimming: 5 bases; J trimming: 1 base; junction bases outside the gene matches: 3. The CDR3 is CASSPRGLTNEKLFF. Written as DNA, the CDR3 is TGTGCCAGCAGTCCCAGGGGGCTAACTAATGAAAAACTGTTTTTT.

The genes are TRBV5-1 and TRBJ2-3, with D possibly matching TRBD2 (6 bases). The V gene lost 4 bases and the J gene lost 8 bases, with 14 bases spanning the gap. The germline CDR1 and CDR2 sequences are SGHRS and YFSETQ. The CDR3 length is 13 residues. The CDR3 spells CASSPRGIGTQYF. The CDR3 region has the DNA TGCGCCAGCAGCCCGCGGGGCATTGGTACGCAGTATTTT. The full variable domain, completed using reference TRBV5-1 and TRBJ2-3, is KAGVTQTPRYLIKTRGQQVTLSCSPISGHRSVSWYQQTPGQGLQFLFEYFSETQRNKGNFPGRFSGRQFSNSRSEMNVSTLELGDSALYLCASSPRGIGTQYFGPGTRLTVL.

CDR3 region: CASTYGTGAEKLFF. In DNA form, the CDR3 reads TGTGCCAGTACATACGGGACAGGGGCTGAAAAACTGTTTTTT. This rearrangement joins TRBV19 to TRBJ1-4; 10 bases fit TRBD1. After removal of 7 bases from V and 7 bases from J, the junction contained 6 bases not matched to a gene. In germline, CDR1 is LNHDA, CDR2 SQIVND (reference sequence). This CDR3 has 14 residues. The full variable domain, in which reference TRBV19 and TRBJ1-4 provide the parts outside the CDR3, is DGGITQSPKYLFRKEGQNVTLSCEQNLNHDAMYWYRQDPGQGLRLIYYSQIVNDFQKGDIAEGYSVSREKKESFPLTVTSAQKNPTAFYLCASTYGTGAEKLFFGSGTQLSVL.